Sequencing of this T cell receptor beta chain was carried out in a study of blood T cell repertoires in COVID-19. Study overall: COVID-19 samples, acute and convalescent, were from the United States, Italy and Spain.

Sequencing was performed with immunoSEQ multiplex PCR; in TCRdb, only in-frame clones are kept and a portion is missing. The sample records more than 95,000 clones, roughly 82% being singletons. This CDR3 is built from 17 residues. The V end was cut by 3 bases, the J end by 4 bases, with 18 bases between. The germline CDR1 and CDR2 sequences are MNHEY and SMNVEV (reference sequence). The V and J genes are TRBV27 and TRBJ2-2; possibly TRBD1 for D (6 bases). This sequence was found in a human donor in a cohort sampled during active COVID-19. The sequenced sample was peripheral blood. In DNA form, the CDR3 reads TGTGCCAGCAGTTTCCAATCAGGGGCGCGCGGCACCGGGGAGCTGTTTTTT. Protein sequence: CASSFQSGARGTGELFF.